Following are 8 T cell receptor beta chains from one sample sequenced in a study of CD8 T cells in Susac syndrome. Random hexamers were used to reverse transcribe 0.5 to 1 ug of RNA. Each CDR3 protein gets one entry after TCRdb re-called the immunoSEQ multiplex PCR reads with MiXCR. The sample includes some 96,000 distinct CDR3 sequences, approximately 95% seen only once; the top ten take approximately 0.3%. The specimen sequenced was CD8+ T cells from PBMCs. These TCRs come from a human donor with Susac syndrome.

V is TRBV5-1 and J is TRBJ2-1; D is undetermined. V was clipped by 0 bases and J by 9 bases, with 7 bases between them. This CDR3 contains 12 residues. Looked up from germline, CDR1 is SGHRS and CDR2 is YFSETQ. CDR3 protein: CASSLDRGEQFF. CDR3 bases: TGCGCCAGCAGCTTGGATCGCGGTGAGCAGTTCTTC.

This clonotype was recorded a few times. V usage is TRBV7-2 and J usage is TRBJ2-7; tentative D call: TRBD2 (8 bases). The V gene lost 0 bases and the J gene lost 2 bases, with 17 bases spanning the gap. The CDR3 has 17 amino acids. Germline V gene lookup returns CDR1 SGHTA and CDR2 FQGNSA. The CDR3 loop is CASSLAGTAGLAYEQYF. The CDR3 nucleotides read TGTGCCAGCAGCTTAGCCGGGACAGCGGGACTAGCCTACGAGCAGTACTTC.

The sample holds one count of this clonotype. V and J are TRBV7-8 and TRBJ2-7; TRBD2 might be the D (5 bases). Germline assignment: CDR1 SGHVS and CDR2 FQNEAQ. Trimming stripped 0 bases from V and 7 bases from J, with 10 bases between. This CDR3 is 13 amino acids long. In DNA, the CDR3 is TGTGCCAGCAGCTTAGCTTCCGGGAATGAGCAGTACTTC. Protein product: CASSLASGNEQYF.

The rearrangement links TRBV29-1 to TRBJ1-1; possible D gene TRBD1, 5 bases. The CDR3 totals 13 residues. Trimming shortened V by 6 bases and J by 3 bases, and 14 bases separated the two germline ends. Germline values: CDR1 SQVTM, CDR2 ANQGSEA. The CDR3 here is CSVASGQYTEAFF. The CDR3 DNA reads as TGCAGCGTAGCCTCGGGGCAGTACACTGAAGCTTTCTTT.

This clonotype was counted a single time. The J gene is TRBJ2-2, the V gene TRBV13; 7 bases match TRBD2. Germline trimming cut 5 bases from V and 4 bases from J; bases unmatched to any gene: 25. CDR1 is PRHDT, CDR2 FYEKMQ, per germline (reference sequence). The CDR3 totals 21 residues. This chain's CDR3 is CASSPGTKPDSPTLITGELFF. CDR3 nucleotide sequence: TGTGCCAGCAGCCCCGGGACTAAACCCGACTCGCCGACTCTAATCACCGGGGAGCTGTTTTTT.

The CDR3 region is CSARRQGARVNQPQHF. The CDR3 nucleotides read TGCAGTGCTAGAAGACAGGGGGCAAGAGTCAATCAGCCCCAGCATTTT. V is TRBV20-1 and J is TRBJ1-5, with 10 bases aligning to TRBD1. V gave up 2 bases and J gave up 3 bases; unmatched junction bases: 7. The CDR3 loop spans 16 amino acids. Germline lookup yields CDR1 DFQATT and CDR2 SNEGSKA (reference sequence).

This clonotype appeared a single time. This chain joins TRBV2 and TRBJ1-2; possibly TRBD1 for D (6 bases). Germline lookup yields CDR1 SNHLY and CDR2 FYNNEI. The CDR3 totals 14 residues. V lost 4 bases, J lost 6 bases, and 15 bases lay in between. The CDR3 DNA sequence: TGTGCCAGCAGTGCCACAGGGTTGGATAATGGCTACACCTTC. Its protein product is CASSATGLDNGYTF.

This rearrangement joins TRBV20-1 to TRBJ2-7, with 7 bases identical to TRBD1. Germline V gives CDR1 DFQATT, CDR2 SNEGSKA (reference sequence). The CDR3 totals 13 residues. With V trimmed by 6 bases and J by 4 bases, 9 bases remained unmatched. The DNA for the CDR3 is TGCAGTGCCCCAGGACAGGAAAATTACGAGCAGTACTTC. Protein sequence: CSAPGQENYEQYF.